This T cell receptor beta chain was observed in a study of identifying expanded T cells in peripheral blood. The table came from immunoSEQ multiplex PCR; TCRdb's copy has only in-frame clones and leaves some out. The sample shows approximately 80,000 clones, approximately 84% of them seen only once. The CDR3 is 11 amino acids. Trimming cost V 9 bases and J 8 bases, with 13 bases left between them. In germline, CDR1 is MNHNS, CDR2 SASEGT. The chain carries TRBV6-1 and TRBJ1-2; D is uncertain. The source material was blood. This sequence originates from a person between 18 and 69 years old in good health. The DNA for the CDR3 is TGTGCCAGGGGCTCGGGGTCGGGCTACACCTTC. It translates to CARGSGSGYTF.